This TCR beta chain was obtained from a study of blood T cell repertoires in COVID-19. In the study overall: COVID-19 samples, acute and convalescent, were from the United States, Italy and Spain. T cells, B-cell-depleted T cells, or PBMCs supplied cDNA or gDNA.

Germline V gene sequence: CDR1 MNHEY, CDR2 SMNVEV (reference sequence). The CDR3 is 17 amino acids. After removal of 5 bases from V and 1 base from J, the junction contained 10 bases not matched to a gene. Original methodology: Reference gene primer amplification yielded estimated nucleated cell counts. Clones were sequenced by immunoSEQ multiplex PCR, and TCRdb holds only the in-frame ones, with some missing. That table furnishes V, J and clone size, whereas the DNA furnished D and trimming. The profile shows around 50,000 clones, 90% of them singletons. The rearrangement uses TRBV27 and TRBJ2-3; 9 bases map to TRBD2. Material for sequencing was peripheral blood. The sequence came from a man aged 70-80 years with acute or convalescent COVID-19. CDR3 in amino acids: CASSPGLAYLGTDTQYF. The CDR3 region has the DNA TGTGCCAGCAGTCCGGGACTAGCCTACCTCGGCACAGATACGCAGTATTTT.